The present T cell receptor (beta chain) was sequenced within a study of blood T cell repertoires in COVID-19. Some clones are missing from TCRdb's copy, which holds only in-frame ones; the method was immunoSEQ multiplex PCR. Of about 130,000 clones in the sample, roughly 85% were seen once. This CDR3 has 13 amino acids. Trimming left V 3 bases short and J 6 bases short, with 12 bases between. Germline CDR1 is LGHDT and CDR2 is YNNKEL (reference sequence). The material sequenced was peripheral blood. The genes are TRBV3-1 (or the pseudogene TRBV3-2) and TRBJ2-7, with D perhaps TRBD1 (8 bases). This receptor was identified in an elderly man with active or convalescent COVID-19. The CDR3 sequence: CASSQYRGGEQYF. DNA of the CDR3: TGTGCCAGCAGCCAGTACAGGGGGGGCGAGCAGTACTTC.